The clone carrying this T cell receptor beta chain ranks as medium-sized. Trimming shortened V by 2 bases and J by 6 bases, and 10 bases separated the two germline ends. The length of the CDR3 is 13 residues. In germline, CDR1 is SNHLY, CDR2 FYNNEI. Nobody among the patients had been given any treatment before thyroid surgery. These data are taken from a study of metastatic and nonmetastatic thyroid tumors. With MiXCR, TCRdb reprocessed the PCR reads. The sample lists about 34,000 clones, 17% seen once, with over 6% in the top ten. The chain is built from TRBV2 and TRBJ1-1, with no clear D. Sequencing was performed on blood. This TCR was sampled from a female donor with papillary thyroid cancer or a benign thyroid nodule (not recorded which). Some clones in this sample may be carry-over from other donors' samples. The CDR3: CASSEKPYPEAFF. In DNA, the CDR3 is TGTGCCAGCAGTGAAAAACCCTACCCTGAAGCTTTCTTT.